This TCR beta chain was retrieved from a study of immune evolution from preneoplasia to lung adenocarcinoma. The germline V and J ends were trimmed by 3 bases and 1 base, with 7 bases remaining between them. Germline assignment: CDR1 GTSNPN and CDR2 SVGIG (reference sequence). The CDR3 is 12 residues long. This table comes from immunoSEQ multiplex PCR, and its TCRdb copy is limited to in-frame clones, with some not included. The top ten clones hold around 8.7% of a sample with some 3,900 clones, roughly 80% of them seen once. For this clone: Its antigen remains unknown.

Patient tissue came from resections in Japan or China, 2014–2017. Histologic diagnosis was independently verified by two lung pathologists. Overall study results and limits: Top clone frequencies peaked in normal lung, apparently declining through invasive adenocarcinoma. Clonality was highest in normal lung, lower in later-stage lesions apparently.

The receptor was derived from a person aged 70 to 85 with lung adenocarcinoma. The rearrangement uses TRBV30 and TRBJ2-7; no clear D. The sample comprised FFPE adjacent normal lung tissue. The CDR3 sequence: CAWRWGSYEQYF. CDR3 coding DNA: TGTGCCTGGAGGTGGGGATCCTACGAGCAGTACTTC.